This T cell receptor beta chain was found in a study of blood T cell repertoires in COVID-19. Some clones are missing from TCRdb's copy, which holds only in-frame ones; the method was immunoSEQ multiplex PCR. This table has approximately 250,000 clones, 90% appearing once. Germline CDR1 and CDR2: SNHLY and FYNNEI. This CDR3 region has 17 residues. J gave up 5 bases and V 9 bases, and 15 bases lay outside the gene matches. Sequencing used PBMCs or T cells enriched from blood (not recorded which). The sequence was obtained from a woman aged 25 to 45 with acute COVID-19. The genes are TRBV2 and TRBJ2-3; 12 nucleotides match TRBD2. The CDR3 bases are TGTGCCAGACCCTCCGGGACTAGCGGGCCTGCTTTAGATACGCAGTATTTT. Its protein is CARPSGTSGPALDTQYF.